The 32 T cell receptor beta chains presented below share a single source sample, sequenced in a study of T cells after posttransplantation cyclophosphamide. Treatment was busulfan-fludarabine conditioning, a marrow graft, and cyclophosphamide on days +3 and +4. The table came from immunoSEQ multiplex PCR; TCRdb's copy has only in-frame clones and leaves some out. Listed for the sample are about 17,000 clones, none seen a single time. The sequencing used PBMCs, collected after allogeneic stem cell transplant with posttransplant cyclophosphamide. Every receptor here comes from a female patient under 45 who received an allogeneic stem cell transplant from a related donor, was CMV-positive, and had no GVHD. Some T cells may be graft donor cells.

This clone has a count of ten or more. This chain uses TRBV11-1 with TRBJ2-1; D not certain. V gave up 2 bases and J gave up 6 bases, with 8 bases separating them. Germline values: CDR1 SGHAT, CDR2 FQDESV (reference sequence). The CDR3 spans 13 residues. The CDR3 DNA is TGTGCCAGCAGCTTATCTCGGGTCAATGAGCAGTTCTTC. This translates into CASSLSRVNEQFF.

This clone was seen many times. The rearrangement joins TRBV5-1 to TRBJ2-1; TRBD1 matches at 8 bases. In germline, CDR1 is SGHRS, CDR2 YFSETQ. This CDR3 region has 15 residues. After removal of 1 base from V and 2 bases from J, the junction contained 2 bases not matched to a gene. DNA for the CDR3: TGCGCCAGCAGCTTGACAGGGGGGACCTACAATGAGCAGTTCTTC. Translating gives CASSLTGGTYNEQFF.

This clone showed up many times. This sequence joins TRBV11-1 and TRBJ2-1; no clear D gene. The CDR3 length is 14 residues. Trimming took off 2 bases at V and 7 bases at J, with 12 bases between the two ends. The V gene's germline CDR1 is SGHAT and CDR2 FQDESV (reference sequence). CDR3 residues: CASSLPLSSNEQFF. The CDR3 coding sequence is TGTGCCAGCAGCTTACCCCTCTCCTCGAATGAGCAGTTCTTC.

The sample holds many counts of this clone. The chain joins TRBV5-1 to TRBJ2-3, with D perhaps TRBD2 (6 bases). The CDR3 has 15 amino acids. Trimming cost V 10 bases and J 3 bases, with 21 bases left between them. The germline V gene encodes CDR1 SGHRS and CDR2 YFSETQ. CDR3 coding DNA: TGCGCCTCACATAGAGGGACTCAAGAAACAGATACGCAGTATTTT. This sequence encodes CASHRGTQETDTQYF.

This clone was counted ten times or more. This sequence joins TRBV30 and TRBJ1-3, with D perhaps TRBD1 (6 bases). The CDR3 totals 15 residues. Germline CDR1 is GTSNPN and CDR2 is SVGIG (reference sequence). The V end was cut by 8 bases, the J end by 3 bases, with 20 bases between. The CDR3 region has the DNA TGTGCCGCCCCCCCTGGGGGACACCTTGGAAACACCATATATTTT. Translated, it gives CAAPPGGHLGNTIYF. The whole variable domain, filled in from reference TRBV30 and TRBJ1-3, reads SQTIHQWPATLVQPVGSPLSLECTVEGTSNPNLYWYRQAAGRGLQLLFYSVGIGQISSEVPQNLSASRPQDRQFILSSKKLLLSDSGFYLCAAPPGGHLGNTIYFGEGSWLTVV.

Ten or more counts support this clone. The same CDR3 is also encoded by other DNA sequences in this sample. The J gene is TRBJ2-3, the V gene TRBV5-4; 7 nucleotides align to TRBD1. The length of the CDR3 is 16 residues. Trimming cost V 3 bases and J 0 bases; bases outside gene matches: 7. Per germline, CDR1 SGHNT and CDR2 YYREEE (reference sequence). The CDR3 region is CASSWDRRASTDTQYF. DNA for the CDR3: TGTGCCAGCAGCTGGGACAGACGTGCTAGCACAGATACGCAGTATTTT.

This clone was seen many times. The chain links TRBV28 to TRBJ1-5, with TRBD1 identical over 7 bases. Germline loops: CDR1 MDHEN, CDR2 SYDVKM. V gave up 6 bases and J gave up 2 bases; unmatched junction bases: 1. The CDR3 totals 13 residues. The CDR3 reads CASSTGGNQPQHF. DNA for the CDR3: TGTGCCAGCAGCACAGGGGGCAATCAGCCCCAGCATTTT.

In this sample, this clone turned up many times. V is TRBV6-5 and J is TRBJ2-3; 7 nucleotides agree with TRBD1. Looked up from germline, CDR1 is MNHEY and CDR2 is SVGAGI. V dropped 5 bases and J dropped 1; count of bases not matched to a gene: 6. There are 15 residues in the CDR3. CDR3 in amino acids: CASSQQGGGTDTQYF. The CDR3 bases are TGTGCCAGCAGTCAGCAAGGGGGCGGCACAGATACGCAGTATTTT.

In DNA, the CDR3 is TGTGCCAGCAGCTTACGTATTTGGGGTAGCGGCTTGTCAGATACGCAGTATTTT. As protein: CASSLRIWGSGLSDTQYF. This chain uses TRBV11-1 with TRBJ2-3, with D tentatively TRBD2 (6 bases). Per the germline V gene, CDR1 is SGHAT and CDR2 is FQDESV (reference sequence). Deletions cut 2 bases from V and 4 bases from J, with 22 bases between. The CDR3 length is 18 residues.

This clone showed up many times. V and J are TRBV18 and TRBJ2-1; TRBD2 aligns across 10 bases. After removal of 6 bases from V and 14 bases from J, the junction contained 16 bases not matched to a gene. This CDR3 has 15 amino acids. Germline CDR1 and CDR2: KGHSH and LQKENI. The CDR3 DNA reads TGTGCCAGCTCGTCCCCTGGGACTAGCGCAATCGGGGAGTTCTTC. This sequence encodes CASSSPGTSAIGEFF. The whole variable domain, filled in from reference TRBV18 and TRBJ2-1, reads NAGVMQNPRHLVRRRGQEARLRCSPMKGHSHVYWYRQLPEEGLKFMVYLQKENIIDESGMPKERFSAEFPKEGPSILRIQQVVRGDSAAYFCASSSPGTSAIGEFFGPGTRLTVL.

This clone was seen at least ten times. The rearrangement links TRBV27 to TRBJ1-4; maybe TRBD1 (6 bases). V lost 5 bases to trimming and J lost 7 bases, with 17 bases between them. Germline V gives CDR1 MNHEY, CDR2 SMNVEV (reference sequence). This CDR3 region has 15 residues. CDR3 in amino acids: CASSTAGVWGEKLFF. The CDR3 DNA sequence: TGTGCCAGCAGTACGGCAGGGGTATGGGGTGAAAAACTGTTTTTT.

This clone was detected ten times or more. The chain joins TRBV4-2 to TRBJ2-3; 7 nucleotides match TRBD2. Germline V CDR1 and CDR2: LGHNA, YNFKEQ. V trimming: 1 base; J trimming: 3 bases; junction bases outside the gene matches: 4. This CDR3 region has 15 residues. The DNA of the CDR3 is TGTGCCAGCAGCCAAGTTGGGCGGGGGACAGATACGCAGTATTTT. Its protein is CASSQVGRGTDTQYF.

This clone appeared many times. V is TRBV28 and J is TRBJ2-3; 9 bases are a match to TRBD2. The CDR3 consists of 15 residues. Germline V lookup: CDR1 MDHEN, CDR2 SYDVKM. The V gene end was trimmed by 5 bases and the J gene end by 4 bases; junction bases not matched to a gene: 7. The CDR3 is CASSLLAGVADTQYF. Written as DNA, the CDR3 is TGTGCCAGCAGTCTCTTAGCGGGAGTTGCAGATACGCAGTATTTT.

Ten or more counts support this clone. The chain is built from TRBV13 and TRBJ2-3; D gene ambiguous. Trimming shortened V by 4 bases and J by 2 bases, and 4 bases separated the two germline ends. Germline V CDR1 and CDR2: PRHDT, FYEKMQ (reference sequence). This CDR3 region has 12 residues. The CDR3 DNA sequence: TGTGCCAGCAGCTACAACACAGATACGCAGTATTTT. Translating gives CASSYNTDTQYF.

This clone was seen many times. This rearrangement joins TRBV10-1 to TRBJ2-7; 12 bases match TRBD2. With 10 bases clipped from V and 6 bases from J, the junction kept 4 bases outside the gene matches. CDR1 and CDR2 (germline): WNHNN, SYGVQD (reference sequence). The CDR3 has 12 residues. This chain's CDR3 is CATQGLAGEQYF. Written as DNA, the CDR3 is TGCGCCACCCAGGGACTAGCGGGCGAGCAGTACTTC.

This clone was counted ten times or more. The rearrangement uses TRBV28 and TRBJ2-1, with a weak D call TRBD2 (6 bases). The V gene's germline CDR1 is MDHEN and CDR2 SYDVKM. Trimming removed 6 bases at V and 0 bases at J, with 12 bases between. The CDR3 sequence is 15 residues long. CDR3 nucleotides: TGTGCCAGCAGCAGGGACTTGAGCTCCTACAATGAGCAGTTCTTC. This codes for CASSRDLSSYNEQFF.

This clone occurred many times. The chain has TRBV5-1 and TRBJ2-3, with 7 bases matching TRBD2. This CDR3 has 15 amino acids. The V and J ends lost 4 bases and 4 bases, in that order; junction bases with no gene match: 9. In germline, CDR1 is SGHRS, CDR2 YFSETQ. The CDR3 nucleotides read TGCGCCAGCAGCCGCGAGGTAGCGGGTCCAGATACGCAGTATTTT. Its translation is CASSREVAGPDTQYF.

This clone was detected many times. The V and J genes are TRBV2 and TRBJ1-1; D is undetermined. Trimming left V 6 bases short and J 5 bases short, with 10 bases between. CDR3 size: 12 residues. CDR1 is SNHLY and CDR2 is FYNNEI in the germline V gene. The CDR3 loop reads CASRADNTEAFF. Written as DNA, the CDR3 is TGTGCCAGCAGGGCCGACAATACTGAAGCTTTCTTT.

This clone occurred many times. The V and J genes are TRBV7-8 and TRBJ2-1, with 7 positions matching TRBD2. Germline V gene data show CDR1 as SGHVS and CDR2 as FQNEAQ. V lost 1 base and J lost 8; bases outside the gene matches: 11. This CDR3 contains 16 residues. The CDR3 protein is CASSLVGGGPRDEQFF. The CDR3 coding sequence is TGTGCCAGCAGCTTAGTTGGGGGAGGGCCGAGGGATGAGCAGTTCTTC.

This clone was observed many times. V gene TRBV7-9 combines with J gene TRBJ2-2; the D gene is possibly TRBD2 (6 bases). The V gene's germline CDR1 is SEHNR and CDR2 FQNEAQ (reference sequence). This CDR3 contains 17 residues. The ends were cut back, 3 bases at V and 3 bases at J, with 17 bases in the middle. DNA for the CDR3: TGTGCCAGCAGCTTCTCTATGGGACTGCGTGACACCGGGGAGCTGTTTTTT. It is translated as CASSFSMGLRDTGELFF.

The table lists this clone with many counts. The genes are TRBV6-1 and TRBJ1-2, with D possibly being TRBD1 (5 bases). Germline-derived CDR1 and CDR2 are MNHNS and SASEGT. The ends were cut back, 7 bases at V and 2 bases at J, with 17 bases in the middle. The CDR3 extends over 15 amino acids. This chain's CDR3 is CASNPPQVVNYGYTF. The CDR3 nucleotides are TGTGCCAGCAACCCCCCACAGGTGGTGAACTATGGCTACACCTTC.

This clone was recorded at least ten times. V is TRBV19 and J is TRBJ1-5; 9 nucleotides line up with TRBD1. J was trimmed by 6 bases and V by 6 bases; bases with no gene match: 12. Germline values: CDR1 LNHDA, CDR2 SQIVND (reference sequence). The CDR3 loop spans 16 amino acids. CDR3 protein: CASSQAGTGFSQPQHF. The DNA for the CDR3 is TGTGCCAGTAGCCAAGCCGGGACAGGGTTTTCTCAGCCCCAGCATTTT.

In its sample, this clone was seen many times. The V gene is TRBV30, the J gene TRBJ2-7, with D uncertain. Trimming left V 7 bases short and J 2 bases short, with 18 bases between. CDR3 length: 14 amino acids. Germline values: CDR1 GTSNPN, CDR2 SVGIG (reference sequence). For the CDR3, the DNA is TGTGCCTCAGATTTTCGAGGCGTCGCCTACGAGCAGTACTTC. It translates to CASDFRGVAYEQYF.

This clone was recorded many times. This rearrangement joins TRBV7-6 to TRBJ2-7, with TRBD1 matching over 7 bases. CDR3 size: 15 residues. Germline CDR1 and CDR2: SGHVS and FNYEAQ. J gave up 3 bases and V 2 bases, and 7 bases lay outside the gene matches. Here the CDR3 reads CASSLFSGQNYEQYF. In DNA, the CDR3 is TGTGCCAGCAGCTTATTCTCGGGACAGAACTACGAGCAGTACTTC.

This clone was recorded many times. The CDR3 nucleotides read TGTGCCAGCGCCGGGACAGGGCCCACAGATACGCAGTATTTT. The encoded protein is CASAGTGPTDTQYF. The genes are TRBV28 and TRBJ2-3; 9 bases map to TRBD1. CDR1 MDHEN and CDR2 SYDVKM come from the germline V gene. The CDR3 is 14 amino acids. V lost 8 bases to trimming and J lost 2 bases; unmatched junction nucleotides: 5.

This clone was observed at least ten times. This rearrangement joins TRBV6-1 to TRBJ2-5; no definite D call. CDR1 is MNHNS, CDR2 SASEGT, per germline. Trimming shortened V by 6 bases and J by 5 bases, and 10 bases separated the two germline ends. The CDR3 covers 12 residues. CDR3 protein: CASRVGMETQYF. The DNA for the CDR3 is TGTGCCAGCAGGGTGGGCATGGAGACCCAGTACTTC.

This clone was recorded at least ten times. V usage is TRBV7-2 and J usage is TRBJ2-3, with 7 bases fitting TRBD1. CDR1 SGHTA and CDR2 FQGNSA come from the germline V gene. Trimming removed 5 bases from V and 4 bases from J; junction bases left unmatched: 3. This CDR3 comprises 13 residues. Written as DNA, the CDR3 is TGTGCCAGCAGCCAGACAGGGCCAGATACGCAGTATTTT. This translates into CASSQTGPDTQYF.

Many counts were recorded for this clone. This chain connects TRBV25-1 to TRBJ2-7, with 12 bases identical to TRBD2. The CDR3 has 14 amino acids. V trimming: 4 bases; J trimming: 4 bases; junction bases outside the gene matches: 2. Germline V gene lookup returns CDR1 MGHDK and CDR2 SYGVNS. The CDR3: CASSGLAGAYEQYF. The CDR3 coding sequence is TGTGCCAGCAGTGGACTAGCGGGAGCATACGAGCAGTACTTC.

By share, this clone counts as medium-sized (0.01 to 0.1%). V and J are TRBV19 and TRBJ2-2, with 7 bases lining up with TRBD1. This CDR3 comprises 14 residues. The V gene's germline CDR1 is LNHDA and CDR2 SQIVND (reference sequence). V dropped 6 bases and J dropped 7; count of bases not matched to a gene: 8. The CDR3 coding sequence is TGTGCCAGTAGCGACAGGGCGGGTCTCGGGGAGCTGTTTTTT. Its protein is CASSDRAGLGELFF.

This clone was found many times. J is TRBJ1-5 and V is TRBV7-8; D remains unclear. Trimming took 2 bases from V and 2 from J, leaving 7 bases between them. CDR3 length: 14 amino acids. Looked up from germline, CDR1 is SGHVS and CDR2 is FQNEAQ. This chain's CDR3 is CASSLWGGNQPQHF. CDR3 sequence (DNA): TGTGCCAGCAGCTTATGGGGAGGCAATCAGCCCCAGCATTTT.

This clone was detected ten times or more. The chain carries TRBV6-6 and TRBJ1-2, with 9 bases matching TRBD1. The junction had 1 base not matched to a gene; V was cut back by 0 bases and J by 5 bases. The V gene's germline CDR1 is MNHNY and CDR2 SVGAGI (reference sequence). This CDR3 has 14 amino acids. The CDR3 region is CASSYSTGGYGYTF. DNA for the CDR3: TGTGCCAGCAGTTACTCGACAGGGGGATATGGCTACACCTTC.

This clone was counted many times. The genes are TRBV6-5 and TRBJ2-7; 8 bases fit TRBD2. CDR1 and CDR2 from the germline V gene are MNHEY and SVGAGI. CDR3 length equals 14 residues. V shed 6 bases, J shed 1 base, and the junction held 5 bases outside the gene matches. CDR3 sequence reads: CASRLAGGSYEQYF. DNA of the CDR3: TGTGCCAGCAGGCTAGCGGGTGGGTCCTACGAGCAGTACTTC.